Sequencing of this TCR beta chain was carried out in a study of radiation and T cells in renal cell carcinoma. Study context: Nephrectomy followed 15 Gy stereotactic body radiation by 4 weeks.

The sample's time point: baseline pretreatment blood. Treatment in this sample: 15 Gy SBRT to primary tumor, nephrectomy 4 weeks later. Serial blood draws occurred at baseline and 2 and 4 weeks post-SBRT. Clear cell pathology was present in this patient's renal cell carcinoma. Regarding this clone: Its antigen is unidentified.

The repertoire was sequenced with immunoSEQ multiplex PCR; TCRdb's copy has only in-frame clones and lacks some. The sample includes approximately 110,000 clones, roughly four fifths of them seen just once. Regarding the study as a whole: Without pretreatment biopsies, baseline tumor clonotype presence was undetermined.

This CDR3 has 15 residues. V shed 7 bases, J shed 5 bases, and the junction held 12 bases outside the gene matches. The germline V gene has CDR1 SGHRS and CDR2 YFSETQ. This chain links TRBV5-1 with TRBJ2-1; TRBD2 matches 7 bases. This TCR came from an older woman with renal cell carcinoma. The source was blood, collected from a patient whose treatment included radiotherapy and nephrectomy. The CDR3 DNA reads TGCGCCAGCCGAGCTGGCGGGGGAAAGAACAATGAGCAGTTCTTC. Translated: CASRAGGGKNNEQFF.